This passage covers 27 T cell receptor beta chains from one sample sequenced in a study of blood T cell repertoires in COVID-19. Clones were sequenced by immunoSEQ multiplex PCR, and TCRdb holds only the in-frame ones, with some missing. The sample has about 210,000 clones; about 89% are singletons. The material sequenced was peripheral blood. All receptors derive from a woman aged 40 to 50 with acute or convalescent COVID-19.

The chain uses TRBV6-5 and TRBJ1-3; D uncertain. The CDR3 spans 12 residues. Germline CDR1 is MNHEY and CDR2 is SVGAGI. Deletions cut 6 bases from V and 2 bases from J, with 5 bases between. CDR3 DNA sequence: TGTGCCAGCAGCTCAGCTGGAAACACCATATATTTT. This translates into CASSSAGNTIYF.

This clone was seen only a few times. The chain is built from TRBV6-2 or TRBV6-3 and TRBJ1-1, with D possibly being TRBD1 (6 bases). This CDR3 contains 15 residues. Germline CDR1 MNHEY, CDR2 SVGEGT. Trimming cost V 5 bases and J 2 bases, with 15 bases left between them. Here the CDR3 reads CASSRTRGENTEAFF. DNA of the CDR3: TGTGCCAGCAGTCGGACCAGGGGCGAAAACACTGAAGCTTTCTTT.

The chain carries TRBV10-3 and TRBJ1-6; tentatively, D is TRBD1 (5 bases). The CDR3 extends over 16 amino acids. V lost 4 bases and J 7 bases, leaving 17 bases between the germline ends. From germline, CDR1 is ENHRY and CDR2 SYGVKD. CDR3 loop: CAISASRGGRNSPLHF. The CDR3 DNA is TGTGCCATCAGTGCCTCCCGGGGGGGGAGGAATTCACCCCTCCACTTT.

The rearrangement joins TRBV5-1 to TRBJ1-1; D might be TRBD1 (5 bases). The V end lost 4 bases, the J end lost 1 base, and 11 bases lay between the germline ends. Germline V gene sequence: CDR1 SGHRS, CDR2 YFSETQ. There are 14 residues in the CDR3. The CDR3 nucleotides read TGCGCCAGCAGCCCCGTCGACAGGAACACTGAAGCTTTCTTT. Amino acid sequence: CASSPVDRNTEAFF.

In DNA, the CDR3 is TGTGCCAGCTCACCATCTGTTGTGAGAGCCGGGGAGCTGTTTTTT. Translation gives CASSPSVVRAGELFF. The gene calls are TRBV18 and TRBJ2-2; D is unresolved. Germline CDR1 and CDR2: KGHSH and LQKENI. The CDR3 runs 15 residues. V lost 2 bases and J lost 6, with 13 bases in between.

The CDR3 sequence is CASSPTTGTSHAGTF. The CDR3 nucleotides read TGTGCCAGCTCACCAACGACAGGGACCTCGCATGCGGGCACCTTC. The chain recombines TRBV18 with TRBJ1-2, with 7 nucleotides matching TRBD1. Losses at the gene ends were 2 bases for V and 13 bases for J; bases not matched to a gene: 16. The CDR3 totals 15 residues. Germline CDR1 KGHSH, CDR2 LQKENI.

This chain joins TRBV5-1 and TRBJ2-1; TRBD2 matches 10 bases. This CDR3 is 18 amino acids long. Germline V gene lookup returns CDR1 SGHRS and CDR2 YFSETQ. V shed 0 bases and J 0 bases; nucleotides not matched to a gene: 6. CDR3 sequence reads: CASSLEGAGGSSYNEQFF. CDR3 coding DNA: TGCGCCAGCAGCTTGGAGGGAGCGGGGGGGAGCTCCTACAATGAGCAGTTCTTC.

Details on this clone: Other DNA sequences in the sample encode the same CDR3. The V and J genes are TRBV9 and TRBJ1-1, with D perhaps matching TRBD1 (5 bases). Germline lookup yields CDR1 SGDLS and CDR2 YYNGEE. The CDR3 has 15 residues. Trimming took 0 bases from V and 1 from J, leaving 10 bases between them. The chain's CDR3 is CASSVGGQGNTEAFF. The CDR3 nucleotides are TGTGCCAGCAGCGTAGGAGGTCAGGGGAACACTGAAGCTTTCTTT. Looking up the rest from reference TRBV9 and TRBJ1-1 gives the full variable domain: DSGVTQTPKHLITATGQRVTLRCSPRSGDLSVYWYQQSLDQGLQFLIQYYNGEERAKGNILERFSAQQFPDLHSELNLSSLELGDSALYFCASSVGGQGNTEAFFGQGTRLTVV.

V is TRBV19 and J is TRBJ1-2, with TRBD1 matching over 8 bases. The germline CDR1 and CDR2 sequences are LNHDA and SQIVND (reference sequence). Trimming cost V 6 bases and J 3 bases; bases outside gene matches: 3. The CDR3 is 13 residues long. CDR3 nucleotide sequence: TGTGCCAGTAGCTGGGGACAGGACTATGGCTACACCTTC. It translates to CASSWGQDYGYTF.

This clone was counted once. V gene TRBV11-1 combines with J gene TRBJ2-5; 7 bases are shared with TRBD1. This CDR3 comprises 14 residues. Germline V gene sequence: CDR1 SGHAT, CDR2 FQDESV (reference sequence). The V and J ends lost 4 bases and 2 bases, in that order; junction bases with no gene match: 4. The CDR3 sequence: CASSYARGQETQYF. Here the CDR3 DNA reads TGTGCCAGCAGCTACGCCAGGGGGCAAGAGACCCAGTACTTC.

The genes are TRBV6-5 and TRBJ2-3; 9 nucleotides line up with TRBD1. CDR1 is MNHEY and CDR2 is SVGAGI in the germline V gene. The CDR3 runs to 14 residues. V shed 9 bases and J 4 bases; nucleotides not matched to a gene: 8. CDR3 DNA: TGTGCCAGTGCAAACAGGGGGCTTTCAGATACGCAGTATTTT. This encodes CASANRGLSDTQYF.

The rearrangement links TRBV11-2 to TRBJ1-2, with D perhaps matching TRBD1 (5 bases). The germline V gene encodes CDR1 SGHAT and CDR2 FQNNGV. The CDR3 runs 14 residues. Trimming removed 5 bases from V and 7 bases from J, with 17 bases in between. CDR3 protein: CASSLGAGRTGYTF. As DNA, the CDR3 is TGTGCCAGCAGCCTAGGGGCAGGGAGGACTGGCTACACCTTC.

This chain links TRBV6-5 with TRBJ2-2, with 7 bases identical to TRBD1. The CDR3 has 15 amino acids. The trim removed 6 bases at V and 4 bases at J, leaving 8 bases unmatched. The germline CDR1 and CDR2 sequences are MNHEY and SVGAGI. The CDR3 DNA is TGTGCCAGCAGCTTGAGGGGGCGGATCACCGGGGAGCTGTTTTTT. Encoded protein: CASSLRGRITGELFF.

The chain carries TRBV6-1 and TRBJ1-2; 12 bases are shared with TRBD1. V lost 2 bases to trimming and J lost 6 bases; unmatched junction nucleotides: 4. The germline V gene encodes CDR1 MNHNS and CDR2 SASEGT. The CDR3 covers 15 residues. The CDR3: CASSEPGQGANGYTF. Here the CDR3 DNA reads TGTGCCAGCAGTGAACCGGGACAGGGGGCTAATGGCTACACCTTC.

The chain has TRBV18 and TRBJ2-5, with D perhaps TRBD2 (6 bases). The germline V gene has CDR1 KGHSH and CDR2 LQKENI. CDR3 length equals 13 residues. With 3 bases removed from V and 4 bases from J, the gap between germline ends came to 9 bases. The CDR3 coding sequence is TGTGCCAGCTCACCTCTCGGGGGAGAGACCCAGTACTTC. Translation: CASSPLGGETQYF.

This clone was detected once. The V and J genes are TRBV19 and TRBJ1-2; perhaps TRBD1 as D (5 bases). This CDR3 region has 16 residues. With 7 bases removed from V and 0 bases from J, the gap between germline ends came to 18 bases. Germline V gene sequence: CDR1 LNHDA, CDR2 SQIVND (reference sequence). In DNA form, the CDR3 reads TGTGCCAGTACCCGCCCTGGGGCGGGAGCTAACTATGGCTACACCTTC. Its translation: CASTRPGAGANYGYTF.

The chain employs TRBV5-4 and TRBJ2-6; the D is unclear. Trimming took off 4 bases at V and 4 bases at J, with 12 bases between the two ends. Germline CDR1 reads SGHNT; CDR2 reads YYREEE (reference sequence). The CDR3 loop spans 15 amino acids. In DNA form, the CDR3 reads TGTGCCAGCAGCCTCCCCTCCGCGGGGGCCAACGTCCTGACTTTC. Translation: CASSLPSAGANVLTF.

This sequence joins TRBV3-1 (or the pseudogene TRBV3-2) and TRBJ1-1, with 8 positions matching TRBD1. V gave up 4 bases and J gave up 7 bases; unmatched junction bases: 14. The CDR3 sequence is 16 residues long. Germline assignment: CDR1 LGHDT and CDR2 YNNKEL (reference sequence). The CDR3 DNA is TGTGCCAGCAGCCGCTCATTGACGAGGACAGGGAATGAAGCTTTCTTT. This encodes CASSRSLTRTGNEAFF.

The chain combines TRBV7-2 with TRBJ1-5, with 7 bases identical to TRBD1. The germline CDR1 and CDR2 sequences are SGHTA and FQGNSA. V was clipped by 4 bases and J by 3 bases; unmatched bases: 12. The CDR3 contains 17 residues. CDR3 protein: CASSSGTASLNNQPQHF. DNA for the CDR3: TGTGCCAGCAGCTCCGGGACAGCCTCGCTCAACAATCAGCCCCAGCATTTT.

V and J are TRBV3-1 (or the pseudogene TRBV3-2) and TRBJ2-5, with 10 bases identical to TRBD1. Per germline, CDR1 LGHDT and CDR2 YNNKEL (reference sequence). Trimming cost V 3 bases and J 5 bases; bases outside gene matches: 12. The CDR3 covers 17 residues. This CDR3 is CASSQVLDRGPGETQYF. The DNA of the CDR3 is TGTGCCAGCAGCCAGGTCTTAGACAGGGGGCCAGGGGAGACCCAGTACTTC.

This clone showed up just once. The rearrangement joins TRBV6-5 to TRBJ1-5; D unresolved. There are 14 residues in the CDR3. Germline CDR1 reads MNHEY; CDR2 reads SVGAGI. Trimming took 6 bases from V and 4 from J, leaving 13 bases between them. CDR3 in amino acids: CASRPPGLNQPQHF. CDR3 sequence (DNA): TGTGCCAGCAGACCCCCAGGATTGAATCAGCCCCAGCATTTT.

The genes are TRBV6-5 and TRBJ1-6; 7 nucleotides line up with TRBD1. The CDR3 totals 14 residues. Trimming at V came to 6 bases and at J to 7 bases, leaving 6 bases not matched to a gene. From germline, CDR1 is MNHEY and CDR2 SVGAGI. The CDR3 sequence is CASSRTGANSPLHF. The CDR3 coding sequence is TGTGCCAGCAGCCGAACAGGGGCCAATTCACCCCTCCACTTT.

This sequence joins TRBV5-5 and TRBJ1-5, with 11 positions matching TRBD1. Germline values: CDR1 SGHKS, CDR2 YYEKEE (reference sequence). Trimming removed 4 bases from V and 0 bases from J; junction bases left unmatched: 3. This CDR3 spans 16 amino acids. The CDR3 loop reads CASSGQGAGSNQPQHF. The CDR3 region has the DNA TGTGCCAGCAGCGGACAGGGGGCGGGTAGCAATCAGCCCCAGCATTTT.

The chain couples TRBV24-1 to TRBJ2-2, with TRBD2 as a possible D gene (8 bases). The CDR3 is made up of 16 amino acids. The V end was cut by 7 bases, the J end by 3 bases, with 17 bases between. CDR1 and CDR2 from the germline V gene are KGHDR and SFDVKD. The CDR3 protein is CATRGSGGGDTGELFF. CDR3 DNA: TGTGCCACCAGGGGATCGGGAGGGGGCGACACCGGGGAGCTGTTTTTT.

The gene calls are TRBV19 and TRBJ1-4, with D possibly being TRBD1 (5 bases). The V gene's germline CDR1 is LNHDA and CDR2 SQIVND (reference sequence). The CDR3 covers 17 residues. Trimming removed 2 bases at V and 3 bases at J, with 16 bases between. The CDR3 here is CASSIRQGDVANEKLFF. Here the CDR3 DNA reads TGTGCCAGTAGTATACGGCAGGGTGACGTGGCTAATGAAAAACTGTTTTTT.

CDR3 in amino acids: CASSLGFGGAGDTQYF. As DNA, the CDR3 is TGTGCCAGCAGCTTAGGATTCGGGGGGGCGGGAGATACGCAGTATTTT. The rearrangement joins TRBV11-2 to TRBJ2-3; 8 bases are a match to TRBD2. CDR3 length: 16 residues. The J segment lost 5 bases and the V segment lost 1 base, leaving 8 bases of the junction unmatched. In germline, CDR1 is SGHAT, CDR2 FQNNGV. The whole variable domain, remainder taken from reference TRBV11-2 and TRBJ2-3, is EAGVAQSPRYKIIEKRQSVAFWCNPISGHATLYWYQQILGQGPKLLIQFQNNGVVDDSQLPKDRFSAERLKGVDSTLKIQPAKLEDSAVYLCASSLGFGGAGDTQYFGPGTRLTVL.

The chain joins TRBV5-1 to TRBJ1-4; 10 bases fit TRBD1. Trimming took 0 bases from V and 8 from J; bases not matched to a gene: 7. This CDR3 spans 16 amino acids. From germline, CDR1 is SGHRS and CDR2 YFSETQ. The CDR3 is CASSLAGGQGREKLFF. As DNA, the CDR3 is TGCGCCAGCAGCTTGGCCGGGGGACAGGGGAGAGAAAAACTGTTTTTT.